These 5 T cell receptor beta chains share one sample of origin, sequenced in a study of cytomegalovirus exposure and HLA in healthy donors. PCR involved 60 Vbeta and 13 Jbeta primers. Assay: immunoSEQ multiplex PCR; the TCRdb copy retains only in-frame clones and omits some. The sample has about 93,000 clones, about 80% seen once; the top ten hold 6% to 9.5%. Input material: PBMCs. These receptors all stem from a man aged 30-40 years in good health and CMV-seronegative.

CDR3 bases: TGCGCCAGCAGCCTCCTAGGAGGACAGGTAGCGAACACTGAAGCTTTCTTT. This gives the protein CASSLLGGQVANTEAFF. V and J are TRBV5-1 and TRBJ1-1; 7 bases are shared with TRBD1. V was pared by 4 bases and J by 1 base, with 13 bases of the junction left unmatched. The length of the CDR3 is 17 residues. Germline CDR1 and CDR2: SGHRS and YFSETQ.

The chain joins TRBV30 to TRBJ1-1, with D unresolved. The CDR3 length is 12 residues. Germline V lookup: CDR1 GTSNPN, CDR2 SVGIG (reference sequence). The V end lost 4 bases, the J end lost 1 base, and 7 bases lay between the germline ends. The CDR3 sequence is CAWTPGNTEAFF. The CDR3 nucleotides read TGTGCCTGGACACCGGGGAACACTGAAGCTTTCTTT.

J is TRBJ2-7 and V is TRBV11-2, with a tentative D call TRBD2 (6 bases). The CDR3 consists of 15 residues. Per the germline V gene, CDR1 is SGHAT and CDR2 is FQNNGV. Trimming stripped 1 base from V and 1 base from J, with 11 bases between. The CDR3 nucleotides read TGTGCCAGCAGCTTAGGTTGGGAGGTTTCCTACGAGCAGTACTTC. Amino acids: CASSLGWEVSYEQYF.

This clone was detected only once. The chain recombines TRBV6-5 with TRBJ1-2; 7 bases agree with TRBD1. This CDR3 is built from 13 residues. With V trimmed by 2 bases and J by 4 bases, 1 base remained unmatched. Germline CDR1 reads MNHEY; CDR2 reads SVGAGI. CDR3 nucleotide sequence: TGTGCCAGCAGTTACAGACAGGGCTATGGCTACACCTTC. It translates to CASSYRQGYGYTF.

This clone was seen more than once but under ten times. This chain joins TRBV6-1 and TRBJ2-3; possible D gene TRBD1, 6 bases. The V end was cut by 1 base, the J end by 0 bases, with 8 bases between. CDR1 and CDR2 from the germline V gene are MNHNS and SASEGT. The CDR3 sequence is 15 residues long. The CDR3 DNA reads TGTGCCAGCAGTGAAGAGACAGGTAGCACAGATACGCAGTATTTT. Protein sequence: CASSEETGSTDTQYF.